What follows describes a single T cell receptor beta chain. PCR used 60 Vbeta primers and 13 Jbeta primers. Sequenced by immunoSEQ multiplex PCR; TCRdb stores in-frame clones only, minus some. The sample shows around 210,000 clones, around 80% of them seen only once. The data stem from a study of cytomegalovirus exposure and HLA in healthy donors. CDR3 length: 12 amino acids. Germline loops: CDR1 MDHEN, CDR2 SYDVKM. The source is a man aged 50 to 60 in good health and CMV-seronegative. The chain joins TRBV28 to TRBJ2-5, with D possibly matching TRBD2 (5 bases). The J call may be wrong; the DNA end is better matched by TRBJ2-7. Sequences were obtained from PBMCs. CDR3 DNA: TGTGCCAGCAGAAGACTACCCAACGAGCAGTACTTC. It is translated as CASRRLPNEQYF.